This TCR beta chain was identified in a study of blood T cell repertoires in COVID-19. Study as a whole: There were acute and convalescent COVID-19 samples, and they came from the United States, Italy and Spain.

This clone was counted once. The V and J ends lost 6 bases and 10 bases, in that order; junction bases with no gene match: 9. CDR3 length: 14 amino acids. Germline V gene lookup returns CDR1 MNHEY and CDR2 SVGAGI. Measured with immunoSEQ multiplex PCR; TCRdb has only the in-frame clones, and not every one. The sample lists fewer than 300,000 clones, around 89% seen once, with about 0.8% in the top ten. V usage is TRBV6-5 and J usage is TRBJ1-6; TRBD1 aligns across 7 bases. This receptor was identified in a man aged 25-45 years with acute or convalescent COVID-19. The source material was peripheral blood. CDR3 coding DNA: TGTGCCAGCAGCCCCGACAGGGTCCGGTCACCCCTCCACTTT. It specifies CASSPDRVRSPLHF.